Shown below are 30 T cell receptor beta chains from a single sample sequenced in a study of CD8+ T cells in alopecia areata. RNA was isolated and reverse transcribed to cDNA, the sequencing template. Sequencing used immunoSEQ multiplex PCR; TCRdb keeps in-frame clones, though not all of them. This table holds roughly 150,000 clones, 50% to 65% found once. Sequencing input: CD4+ T cells sorted from blood. The receptors stem from a human donor in good health.

The chain is built from TRBV30 and TRBJ2-7; D might be TRBD1 or TRBD2, each matching 5 bases. Trimming cost V 2 bases and J 12 bases, with 14 bases left between them. Per the germline V gene, CDR1 is GTSNPN and CDR2 is SVGIG (reference sequence). The CDR3 covers 11 residues. The chain's CDR3 is CAWSRQGAGYF. CDR3 in DNA: TGTGCCTGGAGTAGGCAGGGAGCCGGGTACTTC.

The rearrangement joins TRBV4-1 to TRBJ1-5; 10 bases are a match to TRBD1. Germline V gives CDR1 MGHRA, CDR2 YSYEKL. V lost 6 bases and J lost 5; bases outside the gene matches: 4. The CDR3 has 14 amino acids. CDR3 DNA: TGCGCCAGCAGGCTCGACAGGGGGCATCAGCCCCAGCATTTT. This gives the protein CASRLDRGHQPQHF.

J is TRBJ2-3 and V is TRBV29-1, with TRBD2 matching over 8 bases. V gave up 6 bases and J gave up 2 bases; unmatched junction bases: 4. Looked up from germline, CDR1 is SQVTM and CDR2 is ANQGSEA. This CDR3 has 13 amino acids. This CDR3 reads CSVGTRFTDTQYF. The CDR3 nucleotides are TGCAGCGTGGGGACTAGATTCACAGATACGCAGTATTTT.

This clone came up a few times. The chain carries TRBV5-6 and TRBJ1-2; 7 nucleotides match TRBD1. The CDR3 runs 13 residues. J gave up 5 bases and V 4 bases, and 5 bases lay outside the gene matches. Per germline, CDR1 SGHDT and CDR2 YYEEEE. Written as DNA, the CDR3 is TGTGCCAGCAGCCGAGGGACAGAGTATGGCTACACCTTC. This encodes CASSRGTEYGYTF.

This clone was seen only a few times. CDR3 sequence: CSVGMVGAYEQYF. The CDR3 nucleotides read TGCAGCGTTGGAATGGTAGGGGCCTACGAGCAGTACTTC. The chain recombines TRBV29-1 with TRBJ2-7, with a weak D call TRBD1 (5 bases). This CDR3 spans 13 amino acids. The germline CDR1 and CDR2 sequences are SQVTM and ANQGSEA. V shed 4 bases and J shed 2 bases, with 12 bases lying between them.

The chain couples TRBV6-5 to TRBJ2-5, with D unclear. CDR3 length: 10 amino acids. Germline CDR1 is MNHEY and CDR2 is SVGAGI. CDR3 sequence (DNA): TGTGTTCTTGGACAAGAGACCCAGTACTTC. This codes for CVLGQETQYF.

The chain recombines TRBV5-1 with TRBJ2-1; 7 positions agree with TRBD2. The CDR3 consists of 15 residues. V lost 6 bases and J lost 2; bases outside the gene matches: 8. Per germline, CDR1 SGHRS and CDR2 YFSETQ. CDR3 amino acids: CASNPTSSPYNEQFF. The CDR3 DNA reads as TGCGCCAGCAATCCGACTAGCTCTCCCTACAATGAGCAGTTCTTC.

The chain joins TRBV13 to TRBJ1-5, with 7 nucleotides matching TRBD1. The CDR3 runs to 16 residues. V trimming: 5 bases; J trimming: 1 base; junction bases outside the gene matches: 8. Germline V gives CDR1 PRHDT, CDR2 FYEKMQ (reference sequence). CDR3 sequence reads: CASSRWEGASNQPQHF. The CDR3, as DNA: TGTGCCAGCAGCCGTTGGGAGGGGGCAAGCAATCAGCCCCAGCATTTT.

The chain employs TRBV20-1 and TRBJ2-7; D call uncertain. The V end lost 3 bases, the J end lost 6 bases, and 9 bases lay between the germline ends. CDR1 DFQATT and CDR2 SNEGSKA come from the germline V gene (reference sequence). The CDR3 is 11 amino acids. The DNA of the CDR3 is TGCAGTGCTAGTGGAGAGGCCGAGCAGTACTTC. It codes for CSASGEAEQYF.

The chain carries TRBV6-6 and TRBJ1-2; the match to TRBD1 covers 7 bases. V shed 5 bases, J shed 12 bases, and the junction held 6 bases outside the gene matches. The germline V gene has CDR1 MNHNY and CDR2 SVGAGI (reference sequence). The CDR3 is 11 residues long. Here the CDR3 DNA reads TGTGCCAGCAGTCAGAGGGGGCGTCACACCTTC. The encoded protein is CASSQRGRHTF.

Concerning this clone itself: Additional DNA sequences in this sample encode the identical CDR3. The chain is built from TRBV7-9 and TRBJ1-5; D gene ambiguous. Germline V lookup: CDR1 SEHNR, CDR2 FQNEAQ (reference sequence). The V end was cut by 1 base, the J end by 9 bases, with 7 bases between. The CDR3 has 12 residues. The DNA for the CDR3 is TGTGCCAGCAGCTTAGAGGGCGGGCCCCAGCATTTT. Encoded protein: CASSLEGGPQHF.

The chain carries TRBV11-2 and TRBJ2-7; the D gene is possibly TRBD1 (5 bases). Trimming cost V 5 bases and J 0 bases, with 17 bases left between them. This CDR3 has 16 residues. Germline lookup yields CDR1 SGHAT and CDR2 FQNNGV. The CDR3 nucleotides read TGTGCCAGCAGCCTAAATGGGGCGTCGAGCTCCTACGAGCAGTACTTC. The encoded protein is CASSLNGASSSYEQYF.

In nucleotides, the CDR3 is TGTGCCAGCAGCCATGGACAGAAATTCTACGAGCAGTACTTC. This codes for CASSHGQKFYEQYF. The V call is TRBV11-2, the J call TRBJ2-7; D perhaps matches TRBD1 (6 bases). From germline, CDR1 is SGHAT and CDR2 FQNNGV. The CDR3 totals 14 residues. Trimming cost V 5 bases and J 3 bases, with 14 bases left between them.

The sample holds a few counts of this clone. The chain couples TRBV29-1 to TRBJ1-2; D possibly corresponds to TRBD1 (6 bases). V was cut by 4 bases and J by 0 bases, with 6 bases left in between. This CDR3 has 12 residues. CDR1 is SQVTM and CDR2 is ANQGSEA in the germline V gene. The CDR3 here is CSVGTANYGYTF. The CDR3 DNA reads TGCAGCGTTGGGACAGCTAACTATGGCTACACCTTC.

The chain employs TRBV30 and TRBJ1-2; D is undetermined. Germline lookup yields CDR1 GTSNPN and CDR2 SVGIG (reference sequence). Trimming pared 8 bases from V and 7 bases from J, leaving 17 bases between. The CDR3 has 12 residues. The CDR3 sequence is CAATWRLSGYTF. The CDR3 region has the DNA TGTGCCGCCACCTGGAGGCTCTCTGGCTACACCTTC.

The rearrangement links TRBV19 to TRBJ1-5; no reliable D call. The germline V gene encodes CDR1 LNHDA and CDR2 SQIVND (reference sequence). This CDR3 has 15 residues. The germline V and J ends were trimmed by 3 bases and 1 base, with 10 bases remaining between them. The CDR3 region is CASSILLTSNQPQHF. CDR3 nucleotide sequence: TGTGCCAGTAGTATTTTACTGACGAGCAATCAGCCCCAGCATTTT.

In this sample, this clone turned up a few times. V usage is TRBV29-1 and J usage is TRBJ2-7; 7 bases line up with TRBD1. V lost 8 bases and J lost 2; bases outside the gene matches: 12. The germline CDR1 and CDR2 sequences are SQVTM and ANQGSEA. This CDR3 spans 14 amino acids. Written as DNA, the CDR3 is TGCAGCCGGTTTTCGACAGGGATACCCTACGAGCAGTACTTC. Translation gives CSRFSTGIPYEQYF.

J is TRBJ2-7 and V is TRBV27; 7 bases fit TRBD1. Germline-derived CDR1 and CDR2 are MNHEY and SMNVEV (reference sequence). The CDR3 is made up of 13 amino acids. J was trimmed by 6 bases and V by 2 bases; bases with no gene match: 4. This chain's CDR3 is CASSLLAGGEQYF. The CDR3 region has the DNA TGTGCCAGCAGTTTACTTGCAGGGGGCGAGCAGTACTTC.

The chain links TRBV28 to TRBJ1-2; the D is unclear. Germline V gene lookup returns CDR1 MDHEN and CDR2 SYDVKM. The CDR3 covers 14 residues. V dropped 4 bases and J dropped 8 bases, with 17 bases sitting between them. CDR3 DNA: TGTGCCAGCAGTTCGCAACCGGTGTTCCGGGGCTACACCTTC. Translated, it gives CASSSQPVFRGYTF.

The V call is TRBV29-1, the J call TRBJ2-1; D gene unclear. This CDR3 is 14 amino acids long. Trimming removed 1 base at V and 7 bases at J, with 14 bases between. CDR1 is SQVTM, CDR2 ANQGSEA, per germline. The CDR3 DNA follows: TGCAGCGTTGAAGGCATCCGCGGAAGAAATGAGCAGTTCTTC. Translated, it gives CSVEGIRGRNEQFF.

This chain joins TRBV5-4 and TRBJ1-1; 9 bases line up with TRBD1. CDR1 is SGHNT, CDR2 YYREEE, per germline (reference sequence). V lost 9 bases and J lost 10; bases outside the gene matches: 10. The CDR3 length is 12 residues. CDR3 DNA: TGTGCCACCTCGAACAGGGGGCTAGGAGCTTTCTTT. Residues: CATSNRGLGAFF.

The V call is TRBV10-3, the J call TRBJ2-7; D unresolved. The germline gives CDR1 ENHRY, CDR2 SYGVKD. The CDR3 contains 12 residues. Trimming took 6 bases from V and 6 from J, leaving 12 bases between them. The CDR3 DNA follows: TGTGCCATCAGGCCCTCCGACGGCGAGCAGTACTTC. This sequence encodes CAIRPSDGEQYF.

The chain recombines TRBV19 with TRBJ2-7; possible D gene TRBD1, 5 bases. V dropped 1 base and J dropped 3 bases, with 13 bases sitting between them. Germline CDR1 LNHDA, CDR2 SQIVND (reference sequence). The CDR3 has 15 amino acids. CDR3 in DNA: TGTGCCAGTAGTATAGCACTGGGCGGACACTACGAGCAGTACTTC. Protein: CASSIALGGHYEQYF.

V and J are TRBV5-1 and TRBJ2-6; 9 bases are shared with TRBD1. Germline loops: CDR1 SGHRS, CDR2 YFSETQ. Unmatched junction bases numbered 7, after V lost 2 bases and J lost 7 bases. CDR3 length: 16 amino acids. CDR3 bases: TGCGCCAGCAGCTTCACTGGACAGGGGTCCGCCAACGTCCTGACTTTC. Residues: CASSFTGQGSANVLTF.

In this sample, this clone turned up a few times. CDR3 residues: CAWSVWQTGANVLTF. CDR3 DNA: TGTGCCTGGAGTGTATGGCAGACTGGGGCCAACGTCCTGACTTTC. This chain connects TRBV30 to TRBJ2-6; D is ambiguous. V was pared by 0 bases and J by 2 bases, with 8 bases between. Germline values: CDR1 GTSNPN, CDR2 SVGIG (reference sequence). The CDR3 runs 15 residues.

V gene TRBV29-1 combines with J gene TRBJ2-7; 10 bases are a match to TRBD1. The CDR3 length is 12 residues. Germline V lookup: CDR1 SQVTM, CDR2 ANQGSEA. Unmatched junction bases numbered 0, after V lost 4 bases and J lost 3 bases. The CDR3 sequence: CSVGTGGYEQYF. The CDR3 nucleotides are TGCAGCGTTGGGACAGGGGGCTACGAGCAGTACTTC.

The chain employs TRBV11-2 and TRBJ2-7; perhaps TRBD1 as D (5 bases). Germline V gene lookup returns CDR1 SGHAT and CDR2 FQNNGV. The ends were cut back, 1 base at V and 0 bases at J, with 7 bases in the middle. The CDR3 extends over 14 amino acids. Here the CDR3 DNA reads TGTGCCAGCAGCTTAGGACAGTTCTCCTACGAGCAGTACTTC. Translation: CASSLGQFSYEQYF.

This clone was counted between two and nine times. V and J are TRBV5-1 and TRBJ2-1; D gene uncertain. The CDR3 has 12 residues. V lost 5 bases, J lost 3 bases, and 6 bases lay in between. Germline V lookup: CDR1 SGHRS, CDR2 YFSETQ. The CDR3 here is CASSNGYNEQFF. In DNA form, the CDR3 reads TGCGCCAGCAGTAACGGCTACAATGAGCAGTTCTTC.

The rearrangement links TRBV27 to TRBJ2-2; 7 nucleotides agree with TRBD1. Germline V gives CDR1 MNHEY, CDR2 SMNVEV (reference sequence). V trimming: 10 bases; J trimming: 3 bases; junction bases outside the gene matches: 8. The CDR3 has 14 residues. The chain's CDR3 is CATKGQQYTGELFF. In nucleotides, the CDR3 is TGTGCCACCAAGGGACAGCAATACACCGGGGAGCTGTTTTTT.

CDR3 sequence reads: CASSYDHGGYTF. The CDR3 bases are TGTGCCAGCAGCTACGATCACGGGGGCTACACCTTC. The chain couples TRBV7-2 to TRBJ1-2; D uncertain. The CDR3 has 12 residues. Germline CDR1 is SGHTA and CDR2 is FQGNSA. V was cut by 4 bases and J by 8 bases, with 11 bases left in between. The full variable domain, with the rest looked up from reference TRBV7-2 and TRBJ1-2, is GAGVSQSPSNKVTEKGKDVELRCDPISGHTALYWYRQSLGQGLEFLIYFQGNSAPDKSGLPSDRFSAERTGGSVSTLTIQRTQQEDSAVYLCASSYDHGGYTFGSGTRLTVV.